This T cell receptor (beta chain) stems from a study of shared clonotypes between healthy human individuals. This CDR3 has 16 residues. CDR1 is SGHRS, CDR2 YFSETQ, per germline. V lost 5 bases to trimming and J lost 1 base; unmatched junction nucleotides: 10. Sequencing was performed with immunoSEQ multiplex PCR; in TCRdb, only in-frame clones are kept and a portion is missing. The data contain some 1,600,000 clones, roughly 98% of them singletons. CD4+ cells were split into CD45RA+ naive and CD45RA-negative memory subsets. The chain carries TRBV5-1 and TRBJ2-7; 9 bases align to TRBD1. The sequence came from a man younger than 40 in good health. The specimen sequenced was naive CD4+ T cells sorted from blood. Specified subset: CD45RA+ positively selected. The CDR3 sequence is CASRSSGQGRSYEQYF. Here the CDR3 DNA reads TGCGCCAGCAGGTCATCGGGACAGGGCAGGTCCTACGAGCAGTACTTC.